This entry concerns a single T cell receptor beta chain. This record belongs to a study of CD8 T cells in Susac syndrome. Random hexamers primed reverse transcription of roughly 0.5 to 1 ug RNA. TCRdb used MiXCR to reprocess the immunoSEQ multiplex PCR reads, holding one entry per CDR3 protein. The sample consists of around 70,000 distinct CDR3 sequences, approximately 94% of them appearing once. This CDR3 is 15 amino acids long. Germline CDR1 and CDR2: MNHEY and SMNVEV (reference sequence). V shed 3 bases and J 5 bases; nucleotides not matched to a gene: 9. The study used treatment-naive patients who had stable or active relapsing-remitting disease as multiple sclerosis controls.

The chain carries TRBV27 and TRBJ2-7; 8 bases fit TRBD1. The sequencing sample was made of CD8+ T cells from PBMCs. The receptor comes from a human donor with multiple sclerosis. The CDR3 DNA follows: TGTGCCAGCAGTTTCCAAGGACAGGGCCTCCACGAGCAGTACTTC. Translating gives CASSFQGQGLHEQYF.